The rows below give T cell receptor beta chains drawn from one sample of a study of a mutant IDH1 vaccine in newly diagnosed glioma. Here immunoSEQ multiplex PCR was the method, and the copy in TCRdb shows in-frame clones only, minus some. This repertoire shows about 15,000 clones, roughly nine tenths found once; its top ten account for 7.5% to 9.5%. The starting material was PBMCs, obtained from a glioma patient treated with radiotherapy, temozolomide or both. The source is a woman in her forties with glioma. Some clones in this sample may be carry-over from other donors' samples. Both conserved end residues are part of each CDR3. D genes are given only for firm matches. Only some rows state a clone size, as once, few, many or a class for expanded clones.

J gene: TRBJ1-2
D gene: NA
clone size: NA
CDR3 length: 15
V gene: TRBV5-1
CDR3 DNA: TGCGCCAGCAGCTCACCGGGAACGACTAACTATGGCTACACCTTC
CDR3 protein: CASSSPGTTNYGYTF

J gene: TRBJ2-5
D gene: NA
clone size: NA
CDR3 length: 15
V gene: TRBV6-1
CDR3 DNA: TGTGCCAGCAGCGACCAAGGAGCGGCCAAAGAGACCCAGTACTTC
CDR3 protein: CASSDQGAAKETQYF

J gene: TRBJ2-3
D gene: TRBD2
clone size: NA
CDR3 length: 18
V gene: TRBV11-2
CDR3 DNA: TGTGCCAGCAGCTCTTACGGGACTAGCGCCCAAGTGGGGGATACGCAGTATTTT
CDR3 protein: CASSSYGTSAQVGDTQYF

J gene: TRBJ2-2
D gene: NA
clone size: NA
CDR3 length: 16
V gene: TRBV5-1
CDR3 DNA: TGCGCCAGCAGCTTGGAGGCTCGGAGTAACACCGGGGAGCTGTTTTTT
CDR3 protein: CASSLEARSNTGELFF

J gene: TRBJ2-2
D gene: NA
clone size: once
CDR3 length: 14
V gene: TRBV18
CDR3 DNA: TGTGCCAGCTCACCACTGGCACCCACCGGGGAGCTGTTTTTT
CDR3 protein: CASSPLAPTGELFF

J gene: TRBJ1-2
D gene: NA
clone size: NA
CDR3 length: 14
V gene: TRBV15
CDR3 DNA: TGTGCCACCAGCAGAGATTCGGACAGCTATGGCTACACCTTC
CDR3 protein: CATSRDSDSYGYTF

J gene: TRBJ1-1
D gene: TRBD1
clone size: NA
CDR3 length: 12
V gene: TRBV10-3
CDR3 DNA: TGTGCCATCAGCGGGACAGGGGTAGGCGCTTTCTTT
CDR3 protein: CAISGTGVGAFF

J gene: TRBJ2-1
D gene: NA
clone size: NA
CDR3 length: 11
V gene: TRBV20-1
CDR3 DNA: TGCAGTGGTACTCAGTACAATGAGCAGTTCTTC
CDR3 protein: CSGTQYNEQFF

J gene: TRBJ2-3
D gene: TRBD1
clone size: NA
CDR3 length: 15
V gene: TRBV28
CDR3 DNA: TGTGCCAGCAGCCGGACAGGAGCCGGCACAGATACGCAGTATTTT
CDR3 protein: CASSRTGAGTDTQYF

J gene: TRBJ2-3
D gene: NA
clone size: once
CDR3 length: 13
V gene: TRBV9
CDR3 DNA: TGTGCCAGCAGCGTAGTTCCCACAGATACGCAGTATTTT
CDR3 protein: CASSVVPTDTQYF

J gene: TRBJ1-6
D gene: NA
clone size: NA
CDR3 length: 14
V gene: TRBV18
CDR3 DNA: TGTGCCAGCTCACCGCAAAAGGGGGATTCACCCCTCCACTTT
CDR3 protein: CASSPQKGDSPLHF

J gene: TRBJ2-1
D gene: TRBD2
clone size: once
CDR3 length: 14
V gene: TRBV7-9
CDR3 DNA: TGTGCCAGCAGCCCCACTAGCGCCCACAATGAGCAGTTCTTC
CDR3 protein: CASSPTSAHNEQFF

J gene: TRBJ2-1
D gene: NA
clone size: NA
CDR3 length: 13
V gene: TRBV7-8
CDR3 DNA: TGTGCCAGCAGCTTGGCCGGGGGCAATGAGCAGTTCTTC
CDR3 protein: CASSLAGGNEQFF

J gene: TRBJ2-2
D gene: NA
clone size: NA
CDR3 length: 14
V gene: TRBV30
CDR3 DNA: TGTGCCTGGAGTGTAGACTCGAGGGGCGGGGAGCTGTTTTTT
CDR3 protein: CAWSVDSRGGELFF

J gene: TRBJ1-5
D gene: TRBD1
clone size: NA
CDR3 length: 15
V gene: TRBV6-6
CDR3 DNA: TGTGCCAGCAGGAGGGACAGCGGTGACGTCCAGCCCCAGCATTTT
CDR3 protein: CASRRDSGDVQPQHF

J gene: TRBJ2-7
D gene: TRBD1
clone size: once
CDR3 length: 17
V gene: TRBV30
CDR3 DNA: TGTGCCTGGAGTTACCGAGGGACAGGGTTTTTAGACTACGAGCAGTACTTC
CDR3 protein: CAWSYRGTGFLDYEQYF

J gene: TRBJ2-2
D gene: TRBD1
clone size: once
CDR3 length: 14
V gene: TRBV6-5
CDR3 DNA: TGTGCCAGCAGCCGGACAGGGGGCACCGGGGAGCTGTTTTTT
CDR3 protein: CASSRTGGTGELFF

J gene: TRBJ1-5
D gene: NA
clone size: NA
CDR3 length: 17
V gene: TRBV7-8
CDR3 DNA: TGTGCCAGCAGCTTACTGGGAGGGGTGGGCTTTTTTCAGCCCCAGCATTTT
CDR3 protein: CASSLLGGVGFFQPQHF

J gene: TRBJ1-1
D gene: NA
clone size: NA
CDR3 length: 17
V gene: TRBV4-1
CDR3 DNA: TGCGCCAGCAGCCAAGTATGGTGGGGAACCGAGAACACTGAAGCTTTCTTT
CDR3 protein: CASSQVWWGTENTEAFF

J gene: TRBJ2-1
D gene: TRBD2
clone size: NA
CDR3 length: 15
V gene: TRBV5-4
CDR3 DNA: TGTGCCAGCAGCTTGGAGACTAGCGGGAGGAATGAGCAGTTCTTC
CDR3 protein: CASSLETSGRNEQFF

J gene: TRBJ1-5
D gene: NA
clone size: NA
CDR3 length: 16
V gene: TRBV5-5
CDR3 DNA: TGTGCCAGCAGCTTGGAAACAGGAGGTTGGAATCAGCCCCAGCATTTT
CDR3 protein: CASSLETGGWNQPQHF

J gene: TRBJ2-1
D gene: NA
clone size: NA
CDR3 length: 15
V gene: TRBV6-5
CDR3 DNA: TGTGCCAGCAGTAACCCCGGGACCGCTTACAATGAGCAGTTCTTC
CDR3 protein: CASSNPGTAYNEQFF

J gene: TRBJ2-3
D gene: NA
clone size: NA
CDR3 length: 13
V gene: TRBV19
CDR3 DNA: TGTGCCAGTAGTCTGGCCAGCACAGATACGCAGTATTTT
CDR3 protein: CASSLASTDTQYF

J gene: TRBJ2-1
D gene: NA
clone size: NA
CDR3 length: 14
V gene: TRBV14
CDR3 DNA: TGTGCCAGCAGCCAAGAACGAGGGGCGCGGGCGCAGTTCTTC
CDR3 protein: CASSQERGARAQFF

J gene: TRBJ2-3
D gene: TRBD2
clone size: NA
CDR3 length: 17
V gene: TRBV5-1
CDR3 DNA: TGCGCCAGCAGTACCCGCCCTAGCGGGGAGAGAATTGATACGCAGTATTTT
CDR3 protein: CASSTRPSGERIDTQYF

J gene: TRBJ2-7
D gene: NA
clone size: NA
CDR3 length: 14
V gene: TRBV2
CDR3 DNA: TGTGCCAGCAGGAGGACAGTTAGCTCCTACGAGCAGTACTTC
CDR3 protein: CASRRTVSSYEQYF

J gene: TRBJ2-6
D gene: TRBD1
clone size: NA
CDR3 length: 16
V gene: TRBV7-9
CDR3 DNA: TGTGCCAGCAGCTCTGACAGGGGCTCTGGGGCCAACGTCCTGACTTTC
CDR3 protein: CASSSDRGSGANVLTF

J gene: TRBJ2-7
D gene: NA
clone size: NA
CDR3 length: 14
V gene: TRBV27
CDR3 DNA: TGTGCCAGCAGTTTATTTACCCCGACCTACGAGCAGTACTTC
CDR3 protein: CASSLFTPTYEQYF

J gene: TRBJ1-1
D gene: NA
clone size: NA
CDR3 length: 14
V gene: TRBV5-1
CDR3 DNA: TGCGCCAGCAGAACGGGGGTAATGAACACTGAAGCTTTCTTT
CDR3 protein: CASRTGVMNTEAFF

J gene: TRBJ1-1
D gene: NA
clone size: NA
CDR3 length: 14
V gene: TRBV7-2
CDR3 DNA: TGTGCCAGCAGCTCTGCGGGCTTGGGCACTGAAGCTTTCTTT
CDR3 protein: CASSSAGLGTEAFF

J gene: TRBJ1-1
D gene: TRBD1
clone size: NA
CDR3 length: 15
V gene: TRBV30
CDR3 DNA: TGTGCCTGCCCTTTTACAGGGGAGAAAGGAACTGAAGCTTTCTTT
CDR3 protein: CACPFTGEKGTEAFF

J gene: TRBJ2-1
D gene: NA
clone size: NA
CDR3 length: 15
V gene: TRBV27
CDR3 DNA: TGTGCCACCGGTGCCTTGGGCAGCCTCTACAATGAGCAGTTCTTC
CDR3 protein: CATGALGSLYNEQFF

J gene: TRBJ2-1
D gene: NA
clone size: NA
CDR3 length: 13
V gene: TRBV29-1
CDR3 DNA: TGCAGCGTAAGAGCGGGTATCTACAATGAGCAGTTCTTC
CDR3 protein: CSVRAGIYNEQFF

J gene: TRBJ2-4
D gene: NA
clone size: NA
CDR3 length: 15
V gene: TRBV18
CDR3 DNA: TGTGCCAGCTCACTTGGGGACTGGGGAGGAAACATTCAGTACTTC
CDR3 protein: CASSLGDWGGNIQYF

J gene: TRBJ1-4
D gene: TRBD1
clone size: NA
CDR3 length: 18
V gene: TRBV27
CDR3 DNA: TGTGCCAGCAGTTTATCCGGGACAGGGGGCTTTCACGGAGAAAAACTGTTTTTT
CDR3 protein: CASSLSGTGGFHGEKLFF

J gene: TRBJ1-4
D gene: NA
clone size: NA
CDR3 length: 16
V gene: TRBV18
CDR3 DNA: TGTGCCAGCTCACCACCGGGGAGGTCAACTAATGAAAAACTGTTTTTT
CDR3 protein: CASSPPGRSTNEKLFF

J gene: TRBJ2-1
D gene: NA
clone size: NA
CDR3 length: 11
V gene: TRBV2
CDR3 DNA: TGTGCCAGCAGGACGTACAATGAGCAGTTCTTC
CDR3 protein: CASRTYNEQFF

J gene: TRBJ2-7
D gene: NA
clone size: NA
CDR3 length: 15
V gene: TRBV7-9
CDR3 DNA: TGTGCCAGCAGCTTAGCGCGGGACGGGGACTACGAGCAGTACTTC
CDR3 protein: CASSLARDGDYEQYF

J gene: TRBJ2-7
D gene: TRBD2
clone size: NA
CDR3 length: 18
V gene: TRBV5-8
CDR3 DNA: TGTGCCAGCAGTCTGCCGGGTAGCGGGAGGACCCTAACCTACGAGCAGTACTTC
CDR3 protein: CASSLPGSGRTLTYEQYF

J gene: TRBJ2-3
D gene: NA
clone size: NA
CDR3 length: 15
V gene: TRBV5-1
CDR3 DNA: TGCGCCAGCAGCTTGGCAGGGGCTAGCACAGATACGCAGTATTTT
CDR3 protein: CASSLAGASTDTQYF

J gene: TRBJ1-6
D gene: NA
clone size: NA
CDR3 length: 14
V gene: TRBV7-8
CDR3 DNA: TGTGCCAGCAGCTTGCGAGGATATAATTCACCCCTCCACTTT
CDR3 protein: CASSLRGYNSPLHF

J gene: TRBJ1-1
D gene: NA
clone size: NA
CDR3 length: 13
V gene: TRBV5-4
CDR3 DNA: TGTGCCAGCAGCTCCGGGACTAGAGCTGAAGCTTTCTTT
CDR3 protein: CASSSGTRAEAFF

J gene: TRBJ1-2
D gene: NA
clone size: NA
CDR3 length: 13
V gene: TRBV4-1
CDR3 DNA: TGCGCCAGCAGCCTTTCCCAGGGCTATGGCTACACCTTC
CDR3 protein: CASSLSQGYGYTF

J gene: TRBJ2-1
D gene: NA
clone size: once
CDR3 length: 13
V gene: TRBV19
CDR3 DNA: TGTGCCATTCGGACTTCTCCTGACAATGAGCAGTTCTTC
CDR3 protein: CAIRTSPDNEQFF

J gene: TRBJ1-3
D gene: NA
clone size: NA
CDR3 length: 14
V gene: TRBV6-1
CDR3 DNA: TGTGCCAGCAGTGTTAGCCTCTCTGGAAACACCATATATTTT
CDR3 protein: CASSVSLSGNTIYF

J gene: TRBJ2-6
D gene: NA
clone size: NA
CDR3 length: 16
V gene: TRBV21-1
CDR3 DNA: TGTGCCAGCAAGGGGGGACATAGCTCTGGGGCCAACGTCCTGACTTTC
CDR3 protein: CASKGGHSSGANVLTF

J gene: TRBJ2-1
D gene: TRBD2
clone size: once
CDR3 length: 16
V gene: TRBV2
CDR3 DNA: TGTGCCAGCAGTCCTCGGGGAGGGGAGATTAGCAATGAGCAGTTCTTC
CDR3 protein: CASSPRGGEISNEQFF

J gene: TRBJ2-1
D gene: NA
clone size: NA
CDR3 length: 13
V gene: TRBV5-6
CDR3 DNA: TGTGCCAGCAGCTTGGGCGGATACAATGAGCAGTTCTTC
CDR3 protein: CASSLGGYNEQFF

J gene: TRBJ2-7
D gene: NA
clone size: NA
CDR3 length: 13
V gene: TRBV5-1
CDR3 DNA: TGCGCCAGCAGTGGGCAGGGGACCTACGAGCAGTACTTC
CDR3 protein: CASSGQGTYEQYF

J gene: TRBJ2-6
D gene: TRBD2
clone size: NA
CDR3 length: 16
V gene: TRBV5-4
CDR3 DNA: TGTGCCAGCAGCTCGGGACTACCCGGGGGGGCCAACGTCCTGACTTTC
CDR3 protein: CASSSGLPGGANVLTF

J gene: TRBJ1-6
D gene: NA
clone size: once
CDR3 length: 15
V gene: TRBV6-1
CDR3 DNA: TGTGCCAGCAGTAACCAGATCCTGGGGAATTCACCCCTCCACTTT
CDR3 protein: CASSNQILGNSPLHF

J gene: TRBJ2-1
D gene: TRBD2
clone size: once
CDR3 length: 15
V gene: TRBV7-9
CDR3 DNA: TGTGCCAGCAGCGATAGCGGGGGGGAGTACAATGAGCAGTTCTTC
CDR3 protein: CASSDSGGEYNEQFF